This is a list of T cell receptor beta chains from one sample in a study of regulatory T cells in long-lasting Graves disease. Each CDR3 protein gets one entry after TCRdb re-called the reads with MiXCR. The table records 420 or so distinct CDR3 sequences, 50% to 75% of them present only once. Sequencing was performed on peripheral blood mononuclear cells (PBMCs), taken with antithyroid drug treatment, in newly diagnosed or persistent Graves disease (not recorded which). The source of these receptors is a female donor with Graves disease. Each CDR3 is given without its conserved first and last residue. Not all rows give a size; the values are once, few, many and, for expanded clones, a class.

few	TRBV12-3/TRBV12-4	ASSPPGELF
-	TRBV19	ASSGIQGSEQF
-	TRBV5-5	AGQDPYSYEQY
-	TRBV6-4	ASSDSDRGTSYT
-	TRBV4-1	ASQDLAGGLTGELF
-	TRBV7-9	ASSLLATLYEQY
few	TRBV7-2	ASSSPPRVNIQY
-	TRBV5-4	ASSTGAGALTDTQY
-	TRBV5-4	ASSDTGQGAWTEAF
-	TRBV10-1	ASSEKSPQINQPQH
-	TRBV11-2	ASSSGDSNTEAF
few	TRBV28	AITPLGQRQETQY
few	TRBV28	ASSPGGPGEQY
-	TRBV6-2/TRBV6-3	ASSYSATDNTGELF
few	TRBV28	ASSFSGLAGDNEQF
once	TRBV7-9	ASSYPTRDRDTGELF
-	TRBV27	ASSLVGSGNEQF
-	TRBV12-3/TRBV12-4	ASSPGTDEQF
-	TRBV7-2	ASSLVILAGTQSYNEQF
-	TRBV3-1	ASSQAESEQY
-	TRBV19	ATIPSGKYPGELF
-	TRBV3-1	ASSQDPGGGSTYEQY
few	TRBV20-1	SAHTSGFRSWSYNEQF
few	TRBV7-9	ASSGADNSPLH
-	TRBV7-9	ASSAGQGVEQF
few	TRBV7-2	ASSFSGSGSTDTQY
-	TRBV25-1	ASSDFGAQETQY
few	TRBV5-6	ASSLRGLGITGELF
-	TRBV7-9	ASSHRDRNYEQY
few	TRBV29-1	SVGDRANTEAF
hyperexpanded	TRBV5-5	ASSLTRLAITGELF
-	TRBV10-1	ASSESTGAYEQY
few	TRBV5-6	ASTPGRLAVTDTQY
-	TRBV3-1	ASRGQGGNEQF
-	TRBV4-1	ASSQGPTLWDEQF
-	TRBV28	ASSRGQAISYEQY
-	TRBV28	ASSFDGFYEQY
-	TRBV5-1	ASSLTPGRYEQY
-	TRBV12-3/TRBV12-4	ASSFRATGAGNTIY
-	TRBV12-3/TRBV12-4	ASSHTLGALEQY
once	TRBV24-1	ATSDLPLADTNNEQF